The TCR beta chain described here comes from a study of CD8+CD57+ T cells in acquired aplastic anemia. CDR3 and TCR beta VDJ profiling relied on a genomic DNA template. TCRdb ran MiXCR on the reads and lists one entry per CDR3 protein. This repertoire shows about 400,000 distinct CDR3 sequences, about 70% found once; its top ten account for around 4%. This clonotype was sampled from a human donor in good health, serving as a control. Sequenced sample: sorted CD4+, CD8+, or CD8+CD57+ T cells (not recorded which) from PBMCs.

CDR3 residues: CASSPPGANYGYTF. The DNA of the CDR3 is TGTGCCAGCAGCCCTCCAGGGGCTAACTATGGCTACACCTTC. The V and J genes are TRBV9 and TRBJ1-2; possibly TRBD1 for D (6 bases). Germline lookup yields CDR1 SGDLS and CDR2 YYNGEE. The CDR3 is 14 residues long. Trimming stripped 4 bases from V and 0 bases from J, with 10 bases between.